This T cell receptor (beta chain) was identified in a study of early T cells in non-severe SARS-CoV-2 infection (dated by TCRdb to the early 2020s). As for the study more broadly: Because TCR sequencing was done on bulk RNA from unsorted whole blood, the alpha and beta chains could not be paired. General findings and caveats noted by the study authors: VDJdb matching was skewed toward anti-spike CD8 responses, so virus-specific expansions were likely underestimated and private and CD4 specificities were missed.

The study was a case-control design nested within a healthcare worker cohort in London, UK, with weekly nasopharyngeal swab PCR tests and blood sampling. Healthcare workers were recruited between 23 and 31 March 2020, during the week of the UK lockdown, and were followed weekly for up to roughly 15 weeks. Reading the germline V gene gives CDR1 MNHEY and CDR2 SVGEGT. V is cut back by 4 bases and J by 7 bases, with 10 bases in the junction unmatched. The CDR3 measures 16 amino acids from cysteine to phenylalanine. Kept here is only the CDR3 DNA, which spans 48 bases and is read in frame from base 1. In the case of this clonotype: Its specific antigen is unknown. Within one base of it there is no much larger clone, and no base qualities were kept.

Library construction relied on 5' RACE. Reads for this sample came from a NextSeq 500. In the TCR library protocol, unique molecular identifiers were attached to individual cDNA molecules to correct for PCR bias and sequencing error. Both TCR alpha and beta chains were sequenced, and tight co-correlation was observed between alpha and beta sequence abundances in each sample. Processing in the source paper ran as follows. Decombinator V4 was used to annotate the V gene, J gene and CDR3 of the TCR sequences. TCRs were defined as expanded if a significant change between any two time points was detected under a Poisson model with p below 0.0001. Abundances of TCRs were expressed as counts per million after normalisation to the total number of TCRs sequenced in each sample. TRAV1-2 paired with TRAJ12, TRAJ20 or TRAJ33 defined MAIT TCRs, while TRAV10 paired with TRAJ18 defined iNKT TCRs. A search of VDJdb, accessed on 1 November 2021, was run for TCRs annotated to CMV, EBV and SARS-CoV-2, with TCRs annotated for multiple antigens excluded. Through fastp at Q25 and MiXCR, TCRdb rebuilt clones from the public reads, retaining in-frame beta chains. When rows share a CDR3 protein, they turn into one entry using the most common DNA and genes. TCRdb, not the authors, supplied the V and J calls. The sample contains 100,000 to 120,000 distinct CDR3 sequences, 10% to 15% of them found a single time. Of the sample, 3.8% is held by the ten largest clones.

The specimen was whole blood, collected at baseline. The V and J genes are TRBV6-2 or TRBV6-3 and TRBJ2-1; a stretch of 10 junction bases matches TRBD2. The receptor was isolated from an adult who was a healthcare worker with PCR-confirmed SARS-CoV-2 infection or an uninfected control (not recorded which). The DNA reads as follows: TGTGCCAGCAGTTCCCAACTAGCGGGATTTTTTAATGAGCAGTTCTTC. This translates into CASSSQLAGFFNEQFF.